This T cell receptor beta chain was profiled in a study of shared clonotypes between healthy human individuals. Background on the study: Donor composition was a couple of women and a few men, aged 18 to 49.

The CDR3 has 16 residues. After removal of 4 bases from V and 0 bases from J, the junction contained 2 bases not matched to a gene. Germline CDR1 and CDR2: SGHKS and YYEKEE (reference sequence). Generated by immunoSEQ multiplex PCR, the TCRdb table keeps only in-frame clones and is missing some. The sample lists 1,400,000 or so clones, approximately 98.5% occurring once. This TCR derives from a man younger than 45 in good health. The V gene is TRBV5-5, the J gene TRBJ2-2; 11 bases fit TRBD2. Material: naive CD4+ T cells sorted from blood. Subset described: CD45RA+ positively selected. The chain's CDR3 is CASSASGRTNTGELFF. Here the CDR3 DNA reads TGTGCCAGCAGCGCTAGCGGGAGGACGAACACCGGGGAGCTGTTTTTT.